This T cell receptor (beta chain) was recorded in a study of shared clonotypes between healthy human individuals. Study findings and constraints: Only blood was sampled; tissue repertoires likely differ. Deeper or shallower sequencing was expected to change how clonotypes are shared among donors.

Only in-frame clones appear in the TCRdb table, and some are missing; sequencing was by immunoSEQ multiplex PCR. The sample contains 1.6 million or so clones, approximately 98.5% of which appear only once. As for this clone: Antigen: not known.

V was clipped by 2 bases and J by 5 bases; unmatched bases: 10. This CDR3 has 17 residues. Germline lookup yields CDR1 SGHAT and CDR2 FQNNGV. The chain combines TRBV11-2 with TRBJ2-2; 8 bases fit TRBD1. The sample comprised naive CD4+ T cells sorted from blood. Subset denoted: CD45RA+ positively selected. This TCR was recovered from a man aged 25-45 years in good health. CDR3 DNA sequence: TGTGCCAGCAGCTTAAATCCCCCAGGGGGCCGGACCGGGGAGCTGTTTTTT. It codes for CASSLNPPGGRTGELFF.